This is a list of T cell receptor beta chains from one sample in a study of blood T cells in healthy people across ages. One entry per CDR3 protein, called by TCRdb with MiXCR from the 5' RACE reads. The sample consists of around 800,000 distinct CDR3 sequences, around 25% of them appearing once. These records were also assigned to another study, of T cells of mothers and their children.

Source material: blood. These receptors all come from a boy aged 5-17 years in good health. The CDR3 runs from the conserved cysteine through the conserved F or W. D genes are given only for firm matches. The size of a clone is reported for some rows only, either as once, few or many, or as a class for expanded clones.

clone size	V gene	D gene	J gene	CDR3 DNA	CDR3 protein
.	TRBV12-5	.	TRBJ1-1	TGTGCTAGTGGTTTGTCAGAGGATGAAGCTTTCTTT	CASGLSEDEAFF
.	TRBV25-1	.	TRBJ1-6	TGTGCCAGCAGTGGATACAGGGATTCACCCCTCCACTTT	CASSGYRDSPLHF
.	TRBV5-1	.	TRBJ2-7	TGCGCCAGCAGCTCGGGACTTGGGGCCGAGCAGTACTTC	CASSSGLGAEQYF
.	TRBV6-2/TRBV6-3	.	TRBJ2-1	TGTGCCAGCAGTTACCCCAGGGGTCAGAACAATGAGCAGTTCTTC	CASSYPRGQNNEQFF
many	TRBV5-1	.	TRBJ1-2	TGCGCCAGCAGCTTGGAATCTCGCTATGGCTACACCTTC	CASSLESRYGYTF
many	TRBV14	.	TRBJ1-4	TGTGCCAGCAGCCGGAGGGCGGGTGAAAAACTGTTTTTT	CASSRRAGEKLFF
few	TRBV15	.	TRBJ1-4	TGTGCCACCAGCAGAGATGGGGGAGGTGAAAAACTGTTTTTT	CATSRDGGGEKLFF
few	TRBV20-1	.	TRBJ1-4	TGCAGTGCTCGGTTCGGGTCGAATCGGGGGGAAAAACTGTTTTTT	CSARFGSNRGEKLFF
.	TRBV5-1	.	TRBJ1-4	TGCGCCAGCAGCTTGGCCGGGTGGGGGAAGGATGAAAAACTGTTTTTT	CASSLAGWGKDEKLFF
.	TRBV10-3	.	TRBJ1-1	TGTGCCATCAGTAGCAGGGGCGGGAACACTGAAGCTTTCTTT	CAISSRGGNTEAFF
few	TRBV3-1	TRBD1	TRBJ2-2	TGTGCCAGCAGCCAAGGTCCAGGGGGCGCGGGCACCGGGGAGCTGTTTTTT	CASSQGPGGAGTGELFF
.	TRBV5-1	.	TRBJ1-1	TGCGCCAGCAGCAGAAGGGTTAGTGCTGAAGCTTTCTTT	CASSRRVSAEAFF
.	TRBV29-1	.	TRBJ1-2	TGCAGCGTTAGGGACACCATAAAGGGGGGCTACACCTTC	CSVRDTIKGGYTF
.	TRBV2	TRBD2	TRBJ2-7	TGTGCCAGCAGTTCCGAACATATAGCGGGAGGGCCCTACGAGCAGTACTTC	CASSSEHIAGGPYEQYF
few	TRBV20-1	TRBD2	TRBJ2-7	TGCAGTGCTATTAAGCGGGGGAGCCCGCACGAGCAGTACTTC	CSAIKRGSPHEQYF
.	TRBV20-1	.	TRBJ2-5	TGCAGTGCTAGTCTTGCAGAAGAGACCCAGTACTTC	CSASLAEETQYF
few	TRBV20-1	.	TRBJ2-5	TGCAGTGCTAGGGAGCTGGGCAGGGCCCAAGGAGAGACCCAGTACTTC	CSARELGRAQGETQYF
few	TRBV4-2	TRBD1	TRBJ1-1	TGTGCCAGCAGCCCGATAAACAGGGGATGGGGAGACACTGAAGCTTTCTTT	CASSPINRGWGDTEAFF
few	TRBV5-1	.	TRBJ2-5	TGCGCCAGCAGCTTGAGTCTGTCTCAAGAGACCCAGTACTTC	CASSLSLSQETQYF
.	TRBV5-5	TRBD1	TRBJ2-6	TGTGCCAGCAGCTTGGGGCGACAGGGGGCAGATGGGGCCAACGTCCTGACTTTC	CASSLGRQGADGANVLTF
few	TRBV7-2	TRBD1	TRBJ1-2	TGTGCCAGCAGCCCTCAGGTGACAGGGGACTATGGCTACACCTTC	CASSPQVTGDYGYTF
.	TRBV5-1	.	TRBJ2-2	TGCGCCAGCAGCTCGTATTCACGGGACTTCACCGGGGAGCTGTTTTTT	CASSSYSRDFTGELFF
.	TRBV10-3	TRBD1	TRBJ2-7	TGTGCCATCACCCGGGACAGGGCCACCTACGAGCAGTACTTC	CAITRDRATYEQYF
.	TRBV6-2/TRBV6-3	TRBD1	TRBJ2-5	TGTGCCAGCCAGGGGGCTCAAGAGACCCAGTACTTC	CASQGAQETQYF
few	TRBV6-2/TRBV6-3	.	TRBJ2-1	TGTGCCAGCAGTCCAATGAGTGGGCGTCGGGCGGAGGAGCAGTTCTTC	CASSPMSGRRAEEQFF
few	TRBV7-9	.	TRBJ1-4	TGTGCCAGCAGCTTTGACCGAAATGAAAAACTGTTTTTT	CASSFDRNEKLFF
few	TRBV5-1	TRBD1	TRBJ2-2	TGCGCCAGCAGCTCGGGAACCCAGGGGGCCGGGGAGCTGTTTTTT	CASSSGTQGAGELFF
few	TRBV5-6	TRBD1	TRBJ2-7	TGTGCCAGCAGCTCACCCGGGACAGCTCACGAGCAGTACTTC	CASSSPGTAHEQYF
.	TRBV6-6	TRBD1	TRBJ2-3	TGTGCCAGCAGCCAGGGGGCCCCCACAGATACGCAGTATTTT	CASSQGAPTDTQYF